This is a list of T cell receptor beta chains from one sample in a study of T cells after yellow fever vaccination. TCRdb reprocessed the 5' RACE reads with MiXCR, giving one entry per CDR3 protein. This sample has around 550,000 distinct CDR3 sequences, with roughly a fifth found just once. The sample was PBMCs, taken 15 days after the yellow fever booster vaccination. Receptors were obtained from a man in his thirties or forties who received the YFV17D yellow fever vaccine. The CDR3 runs from the conserved cysteine through the conserved F or W. D genes are given only for firm matches. Size values are once, few and many counts, or a class for expanded clones, and some rows have none.

TRBJ2-2,NA,few,TRBV14,TGTGCCAGCAGCCAAGAGTGGGCCCCTACCCACACCGGGGAGCTGTTTTTT,CASSQEWAPTHTGELFF
TRBJ2-7,TRBD2,few,TRBV29-1,TGCAGCGTTGCGGCGCTAGCGGGAGGCGAGCAGTACTTC,CSVAALAGGEQYF
TRBJ2-5,NA,few,TRBV5-1,TGCGCCAGCAGCCAGTTAACAGGACAAGAGACCCAGTACTTC,CASSQLTGQETQYF
TRBJ2-4,NA,NA,TRBV7-2,TGTGCCAGCAGCAGGGACTCGACCGGAGTCAAAAACATTCAGTACTTC,CASSRDSTGVKNIQYF
TRBJ2-1,NA,NA,TRBV29-1,TGCAGCGTCCCATATAGCCGGGACTCCAAAAGTGATAGGCAGTTCTTC,CSVPYSRDSKSDRQFF
TRBJ1-6,NA,NA,TRBV4-3,TGCGCCAGCAGCCTCATGGACACGTATAATTCACCCCTCCACTTT,CASSLMDTYNSPLHF
TRBJ2-7,NA,NA,TRBV7-2,TGTGCCAGCAGCGGAGGGACATTCTCCTCTTCCTACGAGCAGTACTTC,CASSGGTFSSSYEQYF
TRBJ2-5,TRBD1,few,TRBV7-2,TGTGCCAGCAGCCCTATGGGACAGGGAGCAGAGACCCAGTACTTC,CASSPMGQGAETQYF
TRBJ1-2,NA,few,TRBV20-1,TGCAGTGCTATACCCACTGGGGGAGTTAACTATGGCTACACCTTC,CSAIPTGGVNYGYTF
TRBJ2-2,NA,NA,TRBV27,TGTGCCAGCAGTTCCCTCGAAGCGAACACCGGGGAGCTGTTTTTT,CASSSLEANTGELFF
TRBJ2-1,NA,NA,TRBV6-1,TGTGCCAGCAGCTCCTTCGGGGGTAATGAGCAGTTCTTC,CASSSFGGNEQFF
TRBJ2-3,TRBD1,few,TRBV7-9,TGTGCCAGCAGCTCGGGGACAGGGGATGCAGATACGCAGTATTTT,CASSSGTGDADTQYF
TRBJ1-2,TRBD1,NA,TRBV5-1,TGCGCCAGCAGCTCACCGGGACAGGAAGTTTATGGCTACACCTTC,CASSSPGQEVYGYTF
TRBJ2-1,TRBD2,NA,TRBV7-2,TGTGCCAGCAGCTTCGGACTAGCGGATGAGCAGTTCTTC,CASSFGLADEQFF
TRBJ2-5,NA,NA,TRBV7-2,TGTGCCAGCAGCTTAGAGAAAGGATCTAAGACCCAGTACTTC,CASSLEKGSKTQYF
TRBJ2-1,NA,NA,TRBV7-6,TGTGCCAGCAGGCCGGATGAGCAGTTCTTC,CASRPDEQFF
TRBJ2-7,TRBD1,few,TRBV5-1,TGCGCCAGCAGCCAATGGACAGGGGGCTACGAGCAGTACTTC,CASSQWTGGYEQYF
TRBJ1-5,NA,NA,TRBV7-2,TGTGCCAGCAGCTTACCCCCAAAACCCCAGCATTTT,CASSLPPKPQHF
TRBJ2-1,TRBD2,NA,TRBV4-1,TGCGCCAGCAGTATTACTAGGGAAGGGAGGGATGAGCAGTTCTTC,CASSITREGRDEQFF
TRBJ1-2,NA,NA,TRBV30,TGTGCCTGGAGTGAAGTGCCGCCCTGGAATGGCTACACCTTC,CAWSEVPPWNGYTF
TRBJ2-7,TRBD1,NA,TRBV9,TGTGCCAGCAGCGCGACCGGGACAGGGGCCTACGAGCAGTACTTC,CASSATGTGAYEQYF
TRBJ1-5,NA,NA,TRBV20-1,TGCAGTGCTAGAGATTTGGGAGGGGGTCAGCCCCAGCATTTT,CSARDLGGGQPQHF
TRBJ2-3,NA,NA,TRBV10-2,TGCGCCAGCAGGGATAGACAGAAATCTGGCACGGGTACGCAGTATTTT,CASRDRQKSGTGTQYF
TRBJ2-7,NA,NA,TRBV15,TGTGCCACCAGCTCACGACTGGGCTCCTACGAGCAGTACTTC,CATSSRLGSYEQYF
TRBJ2-7,NA,NA,TRBV28,TGTGCCAGCAGTGTAAGCCGGGGCGGCCCCGAGGAGCAGTACTTC,CASSVSRGGPEEQYF
TRBJ2-7,TRBD2,few,TRBV6-2/TRBV6-3,TGTGCCAGCAGTTCCTCCCTTGGGGCCAGCGGGAGGGCCATTCTCCGCGAGCAGTACTTC,CASSSSLGASGRAILREQYF
TRBJ1-1,NA,NA,TRBV3-1,TGTGCCAGCAGCAAGGGCACTGAAGCTTTCTTT,CASSKGTEAFF
TRBJ2-6,TRBD1,NA,TRBV29-1,TGTGCTGGGGTACAGGGGTCCTCTGGGGCCAACGTCCTGACTTTC,CAGVQGSSGANVLTF
TRBJ2-1,TRBD2,NA,TRBV3-1,TGTGCCAGCAGCCGGGTAGCGGGAAGCAACAATGAGCAGTTCTTC,CASSRVAGSNNEQFF
TRBJ2-7,TRBD2,NA,TRBV20-1,TGCTGTGCTAGAGATTTGCGGCGGGAGAAGATTTACGAGCAGTACTTC,CCARDLRREKIYEQYF
TRBJ2-5,TRBD1,few,TRBV28,TGTGCCAGCCGTAGTCCCGGGACAGGGACTAAACCACGGTACTTC,CASRSPGTGTKPRYF
TRBJ1-2,NA,NA,TRBV29-1,TGCAGCGTTGGAGGAGGCGGCTTAGACTATGGCTACACCTTC,CSVGGGGLDYGYTF
TRBJ2-1,TRBD1,NA,TRBV2,TGTGCCAGTGGACACGGGACAGGGCCTAGGAATGAGCAGTTCTTC,CASGHGTGPRNEQFF
TRBJ2-3,NA,few,TRBV12-3/TRBV12-4,TGTGCCAGCAGTTCCCGCCGGGACTTAGGCACAGATACGCAGTATTTT,CASSSRRDLGTDTQYF
TRBJ2-5,NA,NA,TRBV5-5,TGTGCCAGCAGCCCAGGGTGGCAAGAGACCCAGTACTTC,CASSPGWQETQYF
TRBJ2-1,NA,NA,TRBV6-2/TRBV6-3,TGTGCCAGCACGCGGGACTTAGGTCGTGAGCAGTTCTTC,CASTRDLGREQFF
TRBJ2-7,TRBD2,few,TRBV6-5,TGTGCCAGCAGTTACGGCTCTAGCGGGAGTCGGAACGAGCAGTACTTC,CASSYGSSGSRNEQYF
TRBJ2-1,TRBD2,few,TRBV5-1,TGCGCCAGCTGGAACAGCGGGGGTTACAATGAGCAGTTCTTC,CASWNSGGYNEQFF
TRBJ1-2,TRBD1,few,TRBV29-1,TGCAGCGTCGAAAGGACAGGGGTCGGCTACACCTTC,CSVERTGVGYTF
TRBJ2-1,NA,NA,TRBV5-1,TGCGCCAGCAGCTCCGGACTGGAATACAATGAGCAGTTCTTC,CASSSGLEYNEQFF
TRBJ1-1,NA,NA,TRBV19,TGTGCCAGTAGGTGGTCGGATAACACTGAAGCTTTCTTT,CASRWSDNTEAFF
TRBJ1-2,NA,few,TRBV7-2,TGTGCCAGCTGGGGGGGATACTATGGCTACACCTTC,CASWGGYYGYTF
TRBJ2-1,TRBD2,NA,TRBV7-6,TGTGCCAGCACCCCGGGGGGAGGGAGCCACAATGAGCAGTTCTTC,CASTPGGGSHNEQFF
TRBJ2-2,NA,NA,TRBV29-1,TGCAGCGTTGGGGTATGGGCAGGGGCGAGTGGGGAGCTGTTTTTT,CSVGVWAGASGELFF
TRBJ2-1,TRBD2,NA,TRBV11-2,TGTGCCAGCAGCCTCCAGGGAGGGAGCTCCTACAATGAGCAGTTCTTC,CASSLQGGSSYNEQFF
TRBJ2-2,NA,NA,TRBV5-1,TGCGCCAGCAGCCCGGGCCTCGGGGCCGGGGAGCTGTTTTTT,CASSPGLGAGELFF
TRBJ2-7,NA,NA,TRBV2,TGTGCCAGCAGTGAATATGAAGAGCAGTACTTC,CASSEYEEQYF
TRBJ2-1,TRBD2,NA,TRBV28,TGTGCCAGCAGTTCCCCAGGGACTAGCGGGAGTAATTTTGTGGGTGAGCAGTTCTTC,CASSSPGTSGSNFVGEQFF
TRBJ2-3,NA,NA,TRBV3-1,TGTGCCAGCAGCCAGGCCGACGGACTCACAGATACGCAGTATTTT,CASSQADGLTDTQYF
TRBJ2-6,NA,few,TRBV5-1,TGCGCCAGCACGGATCTTGCTGGGGCCAACGTCCTGACTTTC,CASTDLAGANVLTF
TRBJ2-7,NA,few,TRBV7-8,TGTGCCAGCAGCTTGGCTAGCGGCTCACGGAGGGGGCCCTACGAGCAGTACTTC,CASSLASGSRRGPYEQYF
TRBJ1-4,TRBD1,few,TRBV7-9,TGTGCCAGCCAGGGAAGGGGGCATGAAAAACTGTTTTTT,CASQGRGHEKLFF
TRBJ1-1,NA,NA,TRBV20-1,TGCAGCTTGAACAGGGAGGGTGGCACTGAAGCTTTCTTT,CSLNREGGTEAFF
TRBJ2-1,TRBD2,NA,TRBV29-1,TGCAGCGTTATCATAGCGGGGAGAGGCTACAATGAGCAGTTCTTC,CSVIIAGRGYNEQFF
TRBJ2-1,NA,NA,TRBV19,TGTGCCAGTAGTAGCCCGGGGGGCCTTGAGTACAATGAGCAGTTCTTC,CASSSPGGLEYNEQFF
TRBJ2-7,NA,NA,TRBV28,TGTGCCAGCAGGGGACTTTTCTACGAGCAGTACTTC,CASRGLFYEQYF
TRBJ2-7,NA,few,TRBV10-3,TGTGCCATCAAAATTGCGGGATCCTACGAGCAGTACTTC,CAIKIAGSYEQYF
TRBJ2-5,TRBD2,few,TRBV20-1,TGCAGTGCTAGAGATAGTTCCCCAGCGGGAATTCAAGAGACCCAGTACTTC,CSARDSSPAGIQETQYF
TRBJ2-7,TRBD2,many,TRBV7-9,TGTGCCAGCAGCCGGGACTACTCCTACGAGCAGTACTTC,CASSRDYSYEQYF